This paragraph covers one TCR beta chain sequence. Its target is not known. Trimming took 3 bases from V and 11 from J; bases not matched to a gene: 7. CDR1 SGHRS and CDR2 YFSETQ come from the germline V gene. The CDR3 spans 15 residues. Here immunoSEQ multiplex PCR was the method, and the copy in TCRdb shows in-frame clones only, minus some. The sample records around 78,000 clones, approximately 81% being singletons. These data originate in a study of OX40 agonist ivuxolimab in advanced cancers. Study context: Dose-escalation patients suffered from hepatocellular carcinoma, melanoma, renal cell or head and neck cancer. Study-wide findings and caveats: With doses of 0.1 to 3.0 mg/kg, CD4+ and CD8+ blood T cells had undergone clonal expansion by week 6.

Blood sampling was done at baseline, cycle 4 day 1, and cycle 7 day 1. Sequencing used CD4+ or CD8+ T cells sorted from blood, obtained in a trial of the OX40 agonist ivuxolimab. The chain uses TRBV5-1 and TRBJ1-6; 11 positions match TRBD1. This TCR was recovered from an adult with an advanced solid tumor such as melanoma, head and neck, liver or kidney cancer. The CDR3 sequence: CASSSGDRGFTPLHF. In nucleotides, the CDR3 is TGCGCCAGCAGCTCCGGGGACAGGGGGTTTACACCCCTCCACTTT.